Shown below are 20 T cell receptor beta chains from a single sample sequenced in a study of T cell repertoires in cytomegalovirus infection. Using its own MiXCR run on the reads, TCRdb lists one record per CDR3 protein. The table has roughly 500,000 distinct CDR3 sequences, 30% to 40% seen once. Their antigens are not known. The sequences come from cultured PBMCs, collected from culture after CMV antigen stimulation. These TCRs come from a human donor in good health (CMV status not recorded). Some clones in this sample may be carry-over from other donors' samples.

CDR3 bases: TGTGCCAGCAGTGACCTCGGACGGAATAATGAAAAACTGTTTTTT. Protein: CASSDLGRNNEKLFF. The rearrangement links TRBV25-1 to TRBJ1-4; D is uncertain. CDR1 is MGHDK, CDR2 SYGVNS, per germline. The V end lost 3 bases, the J end lost 4 bases, and 12 bases lay between the germline ends. This CDR3 contains 15 residues.

In DNA form, the CDR3 reads TGCAGCGTGGACCATAACGGGGAGCTGTTTTTT. Protein product: CSVDHNGELFF. V is TRBV20-1 and J is TRBJ2-2; no definite D call. There are 11 residues in the CDR3. Per germline, CDR1 DFQATT and CDR2 SNEGSKA (reference sequence).

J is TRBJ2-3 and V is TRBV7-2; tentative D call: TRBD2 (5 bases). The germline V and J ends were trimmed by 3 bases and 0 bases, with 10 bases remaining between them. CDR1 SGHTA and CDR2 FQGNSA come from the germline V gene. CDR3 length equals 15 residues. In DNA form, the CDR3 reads TGTGCCAGCAGCTTTTCCTGGACTAGCACAGATACGCAGTATTTT. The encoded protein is CASSFSWTSTDTQYF.

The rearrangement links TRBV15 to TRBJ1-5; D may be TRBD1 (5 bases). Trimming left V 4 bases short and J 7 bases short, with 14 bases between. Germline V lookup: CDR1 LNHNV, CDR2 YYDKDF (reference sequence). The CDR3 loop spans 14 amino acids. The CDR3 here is CATSTERGRQPQHF. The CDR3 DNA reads TGTGCCACCAGCACGGAGCGGGGGAGGCAGCCCCAGCATTTT.

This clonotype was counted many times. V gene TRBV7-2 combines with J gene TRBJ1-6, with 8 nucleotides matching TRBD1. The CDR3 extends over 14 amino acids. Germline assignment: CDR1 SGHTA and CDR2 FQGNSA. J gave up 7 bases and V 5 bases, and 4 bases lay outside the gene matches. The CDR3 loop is CASSQTGVNSPLHF. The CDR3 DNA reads TGTGCCAGCAGCCAGACAGGGGTCAATTCACCCCTCCACTTT.

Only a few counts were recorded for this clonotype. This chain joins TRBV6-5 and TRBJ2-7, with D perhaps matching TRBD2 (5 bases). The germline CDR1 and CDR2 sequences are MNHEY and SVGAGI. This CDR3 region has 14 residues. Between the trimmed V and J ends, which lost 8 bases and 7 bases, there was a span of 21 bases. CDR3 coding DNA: TGTGCCAGCGGACTCGCCGCGTTTGTGGGGGAGCAGTACTTC. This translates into CASGLAAFVGEQYF.

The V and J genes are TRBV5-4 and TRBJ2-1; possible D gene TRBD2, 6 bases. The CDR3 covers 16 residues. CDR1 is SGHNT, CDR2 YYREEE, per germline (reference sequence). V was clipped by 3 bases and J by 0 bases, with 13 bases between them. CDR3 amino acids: CASSSELASSYNEQFF. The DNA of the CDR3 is TGTGCCAGCAGCTCAGAACTAGCCAGCTCCTACAATGAGCAGTTCTTC.

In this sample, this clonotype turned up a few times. CDR3 loop: CASGVASYNEQFF. CDR3 coding DNA: TGTGCCAGCGGCGTAGCGTCCTACAATGAGCAGTTCTTC. The J gene is TRBJ2-1, the V gene TRBV7-9; D is perhaps TRBD2 (5 bases). Deletions cut 8 bases from V and 1 base from J, with 9 bases between. The CDR3 is 13 amino acids. The germline V gene encodes CDR1 SEHNR and CDR2 FQNEAQ (reference sequence).

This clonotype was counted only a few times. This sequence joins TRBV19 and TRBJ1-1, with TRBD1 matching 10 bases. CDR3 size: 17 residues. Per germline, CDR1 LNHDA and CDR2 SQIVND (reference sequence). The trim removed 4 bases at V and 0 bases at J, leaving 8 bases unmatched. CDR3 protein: CASSTRDRGSMNTEAFF. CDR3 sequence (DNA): TGTGCCAGTAGTACCCGGGACAGGGGATCAATGAACACTGAAGCTTTCTTT. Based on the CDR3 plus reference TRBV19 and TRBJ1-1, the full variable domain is DGGITQSPKYLFRKEGQNVTLSCEQNLNHDAMYWYRQDPGQGLRLIYYSQIVNDFQKGDIAEGYSVSREKKESFPLTVTSAQKNPTAFYLCASSTRDRGSMNTEAFFGQGTRLTVV.

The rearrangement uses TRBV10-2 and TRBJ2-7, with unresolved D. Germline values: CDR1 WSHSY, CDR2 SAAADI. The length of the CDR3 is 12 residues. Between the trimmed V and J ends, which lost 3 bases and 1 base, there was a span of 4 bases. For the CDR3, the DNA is TGCGCCAGCAGTGACCTTTCCTACGAGCAGTACGTC. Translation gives CASSDLSYEQYV.

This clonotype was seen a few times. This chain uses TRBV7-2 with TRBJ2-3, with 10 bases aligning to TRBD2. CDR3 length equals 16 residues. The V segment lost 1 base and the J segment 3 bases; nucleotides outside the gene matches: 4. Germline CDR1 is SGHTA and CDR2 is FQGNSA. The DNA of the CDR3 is TGTGCCAGCAGCTTAGGGAGCGGGAGGGCGACAGATACGCAGTATTTT. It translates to CASSLGSGRATDTQYF.

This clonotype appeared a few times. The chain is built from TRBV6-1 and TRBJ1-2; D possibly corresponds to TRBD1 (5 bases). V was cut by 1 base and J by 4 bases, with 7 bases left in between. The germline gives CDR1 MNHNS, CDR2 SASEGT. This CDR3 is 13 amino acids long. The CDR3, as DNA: TGTGCCAGCAGTGAAGGGGGGTTCTATGGCTACACCTTC. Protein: CASSEGGFYGYTF.

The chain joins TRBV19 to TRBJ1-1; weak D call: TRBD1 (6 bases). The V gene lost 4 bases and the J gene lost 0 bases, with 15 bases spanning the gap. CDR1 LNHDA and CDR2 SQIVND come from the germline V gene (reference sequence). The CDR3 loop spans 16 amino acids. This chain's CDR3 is CASSRRGTNMNTEAFF. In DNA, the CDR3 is TGTGCCAGTAGTAGAAGAGGGACAAACATGAACACTGAAGCTTTCTTT.

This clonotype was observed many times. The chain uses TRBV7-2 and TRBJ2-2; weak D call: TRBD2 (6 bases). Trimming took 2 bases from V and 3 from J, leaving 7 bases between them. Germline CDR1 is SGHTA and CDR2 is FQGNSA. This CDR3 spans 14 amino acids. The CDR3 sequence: CASSLRRDTGELFF. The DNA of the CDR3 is TGTGCCAGCAGCTTAAGGAGGGACACCGGGGAGCTGTTTTTT.

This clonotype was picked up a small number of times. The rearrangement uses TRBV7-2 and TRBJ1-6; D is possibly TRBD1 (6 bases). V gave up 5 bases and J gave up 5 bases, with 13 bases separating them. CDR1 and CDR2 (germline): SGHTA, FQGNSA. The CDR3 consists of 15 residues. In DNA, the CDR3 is TGTGCCAGCAGCCCAATTACAGGGAATAATTCACCCCTCCACTTT. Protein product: CASSPITGNNSPLHF.

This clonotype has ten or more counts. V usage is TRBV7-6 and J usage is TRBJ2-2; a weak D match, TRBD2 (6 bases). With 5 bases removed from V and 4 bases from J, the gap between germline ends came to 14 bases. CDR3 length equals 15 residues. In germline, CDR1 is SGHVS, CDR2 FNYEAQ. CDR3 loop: CASSRNAGGTGELFF. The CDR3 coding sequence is TGTGCCAGCAGCCGAAACGCCGGGGGCACCGGGGAGCTGTTTTTT.

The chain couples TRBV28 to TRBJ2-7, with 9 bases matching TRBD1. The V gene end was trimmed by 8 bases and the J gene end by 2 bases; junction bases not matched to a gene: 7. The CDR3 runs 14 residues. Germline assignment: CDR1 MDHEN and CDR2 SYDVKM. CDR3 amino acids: CASVGDREAYEQYF. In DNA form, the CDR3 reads TGTGCCAGCGTCGGGGACAGGGAGGCCTACGAGCAGTACTTC.

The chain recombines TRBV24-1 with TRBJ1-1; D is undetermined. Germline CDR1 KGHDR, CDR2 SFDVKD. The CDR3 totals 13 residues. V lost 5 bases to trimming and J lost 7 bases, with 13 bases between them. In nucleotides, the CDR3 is TGTGCCACCAGTGCTGGGTCCAGTTTTGAAGCTTTCTTT. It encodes CATSAGSSFEAFF.

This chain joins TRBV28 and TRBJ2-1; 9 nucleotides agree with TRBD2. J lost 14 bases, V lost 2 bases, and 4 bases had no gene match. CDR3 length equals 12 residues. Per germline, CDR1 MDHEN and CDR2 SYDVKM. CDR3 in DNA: TGTGCCAGCAGTTTACCGGGACTAGCTGAGTTCTTC. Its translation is CASSLPGLAEFF.

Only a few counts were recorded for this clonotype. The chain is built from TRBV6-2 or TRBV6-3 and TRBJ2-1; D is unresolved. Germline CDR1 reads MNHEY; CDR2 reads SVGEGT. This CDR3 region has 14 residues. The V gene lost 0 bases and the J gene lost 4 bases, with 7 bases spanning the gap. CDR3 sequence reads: CASSYSATYNEQFF. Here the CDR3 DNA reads TGTGCCAGCAGTTACTCGGCCACTTACAATGAGCAGTTCTTC.